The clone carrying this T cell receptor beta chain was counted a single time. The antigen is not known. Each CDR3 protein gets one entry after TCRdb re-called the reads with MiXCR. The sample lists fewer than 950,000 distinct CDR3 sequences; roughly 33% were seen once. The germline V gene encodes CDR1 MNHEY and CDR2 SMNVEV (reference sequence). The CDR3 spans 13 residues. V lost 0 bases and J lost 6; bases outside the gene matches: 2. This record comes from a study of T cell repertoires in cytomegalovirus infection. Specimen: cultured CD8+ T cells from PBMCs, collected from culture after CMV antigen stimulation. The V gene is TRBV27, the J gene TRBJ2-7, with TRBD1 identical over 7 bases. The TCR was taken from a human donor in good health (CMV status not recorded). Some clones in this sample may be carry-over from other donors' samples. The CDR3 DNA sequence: TGTGCCAGCAGTTTATCGAACAGGGGCGAGCAGTACTTC. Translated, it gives CASSLSNRGEQYF.